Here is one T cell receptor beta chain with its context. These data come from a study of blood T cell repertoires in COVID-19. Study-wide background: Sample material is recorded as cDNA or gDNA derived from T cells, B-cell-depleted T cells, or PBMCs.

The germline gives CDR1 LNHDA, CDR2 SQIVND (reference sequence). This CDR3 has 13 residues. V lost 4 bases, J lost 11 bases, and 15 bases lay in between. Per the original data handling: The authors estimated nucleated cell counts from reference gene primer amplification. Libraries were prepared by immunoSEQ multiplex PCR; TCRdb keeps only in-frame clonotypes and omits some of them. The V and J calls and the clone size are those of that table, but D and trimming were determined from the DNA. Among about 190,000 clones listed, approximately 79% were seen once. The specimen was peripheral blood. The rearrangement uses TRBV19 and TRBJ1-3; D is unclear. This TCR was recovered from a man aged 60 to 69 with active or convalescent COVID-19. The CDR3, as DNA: TGTGCCAGTAGTAGTCCAAACGAGCCATCCATATATTTT. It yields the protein CASSSPNEPSIYF. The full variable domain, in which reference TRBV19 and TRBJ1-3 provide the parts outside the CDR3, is DGGITQSPKYLFRKEGQNVTLSCEQNLNHDAMYWYRQDPGQGLRLIYYSQIVNDFQKGDIAEGYSVSREKKESFPLTVTSAQKNPTAFYLCASSSPNEPSIYFGEGSWLTVV.